This is a list of T cell receptor beta chains from one sample in a study of T cells expressing NK-cell markers. TCRdb derives one entry per CDR3 protein from the 5' RACE reads, leaving out DNA. Its table lists 350,000 to 450,000 distinct CDR3 sequences. The sample was blood T cells: a sorted CD56 or NKG2C T cell subset, CD4+ or CD8+ T cells, or bulk PBMC T cells (not recorded which). Every receptor here comes from a man aged 18 to 69 in good health. The CDR3 runs from the conserved cysteine through the conserved F or W.

j_call | v_call | cdr3_aa
TRBJ2-7 | TRBV6-1 | CASSRRPGPTYHEQYF
TRBJ1-5 | TRBV12-3/TRBV12-4 | CASSRVGSNQPQHF
TRBJ2-7 | TRBV6-2/TRBV6-3 | CASSGRSGASYEQYF
TRBJ2-5 | TRBV5-6 | CASRPTGGGGETQYF
TRBJ1-2 | TRBV12-3/TRBV12-4 | CASSGGQKLNYGYTF
TRBJ2-5 | TRBV15 | CATSRIGTGVTQYF
TRBJ1-2 | TRBV13 | CASSLRTGYGYTF
TRBJ2-6 | TRBV12-3/TRBV12-4 | CASSPTGSGANVLTF
TRBJ1-4 | TRBV2 | CASSEANEKLFF
TRBJ2-6 | TRBV5-1 | CASRTDTGANVLTF
TRBJ1-1 | TRBV12-3/TRBV12-4 | CASSLALGTEAFF
TRBJ2-1 | TRBV7-9 | CASSLTSRSSYNEQFF
TRBJ2-7 | TRBV20-1 | CRPFRERGRTYEQYF
TRBJ2-1 | TRBV2 | CASVPNGPVGEQFF
TRBJ1-5 | TRBV3-1 | CASSRQTNQPQHF
TRBJ1-1 | TRBV15 | CATSGYRVNTEAFF
TRBJ2-4 | TRBV7-2 | CASSLPAGVNIQYF
TRBJ1-6 | TRBV27 | CASSRYQGKYNSPLHF
TRBJ1-1 | TRBV6-2/TRBV6-3 | CASSYSGRKGTEAFF
TRBJ2-3 | TRBV7-9 | CASRRRQGFLDTDTQYF
TRBJ2-1 | TRBV5-1 | CASSLVGPSYNEQFF
TRBJ2-1 | TRBV7-6 | CASSEEPTVLDEQFF
TRBJ2-5 | TRBV15 | CATSSDTSYQETQYF
TRBJ2-1 | TRBV29-1 | CSAGGGSGYNEQFF
TRBJ1-1 | TRBV7-9 | CASSSGTVNTEAFF
TRBJ1-5 | TRBV24-1 | CAASLGLHQPQHF
TRBJ2-7 | TRBV7-8 | CASSQDGPRKDEQYF
TRBJ2-5 | TRBV20-1 | CSARASSKTQYF
TRBJ1-4 | TRBV12-3/TRBV12-4 | CASSQQTMNEKLFF
TRBJ1-3 | TRBV5-1 | CASSLEVATTGNTIYF
TRBJ2-4 | TRBV7-8 | CASSLTENLDIQYF
TRBJ1-1 | TRBV12-3/TRBV12-4 | CASSLRPPGTEAFF
TRBJ2-7 | TRBV4-2 | CASSPRYQGGAPYEQYF
TRBJ2-7 | TRBV10-3 | CATNKGTGPYEQYF
TRBJ1-4 | TRBV15 | CATSGPGTGLEKLFF
TRBJ2-3 | TRBV6-5 | CASSYSTSGGSTDTQYF
TRBJ2-1 | TRBV2 | CARRQGAAFEQFF
TRBJ2-1 | TRBV7-8 | CASSSSGGLIYNEQFF
TRBJ1-2 | TRBV6-5 | CASSYSGSPKDGYTF
TRBJ1-1 | TRBV12-3/TRBV12-4 | CASSQGGKVTEAFF
TRBJ2-5 | TRBV7-2 | CASSSTLLARQETQYF
TRBJ1-2 | TRBV12-3/TRBV12-4 | CASSYRQSTYGYTF
TRBJ2-5 | TRBV5-4 | CASRTDTQETQYF
TRBJ2-7 | TRBV6-5 | CASSNYRGGTYEQYF
TRBJ2-7 | TRBV7-8 | CASSPRQGLAYEQYF